This T cell receptor (beta chain) derives from a study of cytomegalovirus exposure and HLA in healthy donors. CDR1 is SGHVS, CDR2 FQNEAQ, per germline. Trimming took 3 bases from V and 0 from J; bases not matched to a gene: 14. The CDR3 spans 19 residues. Study-wide results and caveats: Association of a missense DCLRE1C variant with TCR beta V- and J-gene trimming was reported in a later analysis. Associated with HLA alleles at 0.05 false discovery rate in a later analysis were around 17,000 TCR beta sequences. TCR beta sequences reportedly predicted most subjects' HLA-A and HLA-B alleles accurately.

The PCR contained 60 Vbeta and 13 Jbeta primers. Sequencing was performed with immunoSEQ multiplex PCR; in TCRdb, only in-frame clones are kept and a portion is missing. The data contain 210,000 or so clones, over 65% of them seen just once; the ten biggest clones take up 0.63%. In the case of this clone: Its antigen is still unknown.

V is TRBV7-8 and J is TRBJ1-1, with 9 bases lining up with TRBD1. The sequence was collected from a young man in good health and CMV-seronegative. The sequenced material came from PBMCs. The CDR3 DNA sequence: TGTGCCAGCAGCTTCCAAAGCCCACGGGACAGGGTCTTGAACACTGAAGCTTTCTTT. Translated: CASSFQSPRDRVLNTEAFF.